This passage covers 31 T cell receptor beta chains from one sample sequenced in a study of blood T cell repertoires in COVID-19. TCRdb keeps only in-frame clones here, not all; method: immunoSEQ multiplex PCR. Among some 200,000 clones listed, around nine tenths were seen once. Sample: peripheral blood. The receptors derive from a man aged 45 to 65 with COVID-19, enrolled during active disease.

The chain carries TRBV7-3 and TRBJ2-7; maybe TRBD1 (6 bases). The CDR3 contains 14 residues. The germline gives CDR1 SGHTA, CDR2 FQGTGA. The V end was cut by 5 bases, the J end by 1 base, with 12 bases between. The CDR3 region is CASSPRTDSYEQYF. CDR3 bases: TGTGCCAGCAGCCCCCGGACAGATTCCTACGAGCAGTACTTC.

The V and J genes are TRBV27 and TRBJ1-2; D uncertain. The ends were cut back, 2 bases at V and 1 base at J, with 11 bases in the middle. Germline CDR1 is MNHEY and CDR2 is SMNVEV (reference sequence). The CDR3 covers 15 residues. The DNA for the CDR3 is TGTGCCAGCAGTTTAACCGACGGGGTTAACTATGGCTACACCTTC. This codes for CASSLTDGVNYGYTF.

This clone was picked up one time. V and J are TRBV5-6 and TRBJ2-3; 8 bases fit TRBD2. The CDR3 sequence is 16 residues long. The germline V gene has CDR1 SGHDT and CDR2 YYEEEE. V dropped 3 bases and J dropped 4; count of bases not matched to a gene: 10. CDR3 bases: TGTGCCAGCAGCTCGCCACTAGCGGTTAGGGCAGATACGCAGTATTTT. It is translated as CASSSPLAVRADTQYF.

This clone is a singleton in its sample. The chain has TRBV28 and TRBJ1-1, with D possibly TRBD1 on 5 matching bases. CDR1 MDHEN and CDR2 SYDVKM come from the germline V gene. Trimming took 7 bases from V and 4 from J, leaving 10 bases between them. This CDR3 comprises 12 residues. CDR3 loop: CASNQGGTEAFF. The CDR3 bases are TGTGCCAGCAACCAGGGAGGCACTGAAGCTTTCTTT.

The chain carries TRBV5-4 and TRBJ2-2; 8 nucleotides agree with TRBD1. Looked up from germline, CDR1 is SGHNT and CDR2 is YYREEE (reference sequence). V lost 3 bases, J lost 2 bases, and 6 bases stayed unmatched. The CDR3 extends over 16 amino acids. The CDR3 here is CASSWTGTLNTGELFF. CDR3 in DNA: TGTGCCAGCAGCTGGACAGGGACCCTTAACACCGGGGAGCTGTTTTTT.

The V gene is TRBV28, the J gene TRBJ1-3, with 11 bases matching TRBD1. The junction had 14 bases not matched to a gene; V was cut back by 4 bases and J by 0 bases. CDR1 and CDR2 (germline): MDHEN, SYDVKM. There are 20 residues in the CDR3. The CDR3 region has the DNA TGTGCCAGCAGTTCACCCTGGACAGGGGGCTGGGGTTCCTCTGGAAACACCATATATTTT. This gives the protein CASSSPWTGGWGSSGNTIYF.

J is TRBJ1-2 and V is TRBV30; D is possibly TRBD1 (6 bases). CDR3 size: 13 residues. Trimming stripped 0 bases from V and 4 bases from J, with 9 bases between. Looked up from germline, CDR1 is GTSNPN and CDR2 is SVGIG (reference sequence). The CDR3 DNA reads TGTGCCTGGAGTGTACGGGACATCTATGGCTACACCTTC. As protein: CAWSVRDIYGYTF.

This clone has more than one count but fewer than ten. The chain combines TRBV7-2 with TRBJ2-1, with 7 bases identical to TRBD2. Germline V gene sequence: CDR1 SGHTA, CDR2 FQGNSA. V lost 1 base, J lost 12 bases, and 3 bases stayed unmatched. The CDR3 length is 12 residues. This CDR3 is CASSLEAGAQFF. CDR3 DNA: TGTGCCAGCAGCTTAGAGGCGGGAGCGCAGTTCTTC.

This chain links TRBV11-3 with TRBJ2-5, with 7 bases identical to TRBD1. From germline, CDR1 is SGHNT and CDR2 YENEEA. V lost 5 bases, J lost 5 bases, and 11 bases stayed unmatched. CDR3 length: 15 amino acids. In nucleotides, the CDR3 is TGTGCCAGCAGCCGAAGGGGGCTCGAGGGGGAGACCCAGTACTTC. This translates into CASSRRGLEGETQYF. Full variable domain (missing parts from reference TRBV11-3 and TRBJ2-5): EAGVVQSPRYKIIEKKQPVAFWCNPISGHNTLYWYLQNLGQGPELLIRYENEEAVDDSQLPKDRFSAERLKGVDSTLKIQPAELGDSAVYLCASSRRGLEGETQYFGPGTRLLVL.

This clone was detected only once. V usage is TRBV30 and J usage is TRBJ1-2, with 7 bases lining up with TRBD1. The V gene's germline CDR1 is GTSNPN and CDR2 SVGIG (reference sequence). CDR3 length: 13 residues. V was clipped by 3 bases and J by 5 bases; unmatched bases: 6. This CDR3 reads CAWRDTGEYGYTF. Written as DNA, the CDR3 is TGTGCCTGGAGAGATACAGGGGAGTATGGCTACACCTTC.

The chain is built from TRBV7-3 and TRBJ2-2; TRBD1 is a possible D gene (6 bases). This CDR3 has 16 residues. Per the germline V gene, CDR1 is SGHTA and CDR2 is FQGTGA. V was cut by 3 bases and J by 3 bases, with 14 bases left in between. The CDR3 bases are TGTGCCAGCAGCTTCGGGGAACAGGGATACACCGGGGAGCTGTTTTTT. It encodes CASSFGEQGYTGELFF.

This chain uses TRBV5-1 with TRBJ2-3, with a weak D call TRBD2 (5 bases). CDR1 and CDR2 from the germline V gene are SGHRS and YFSETQ. The CDR3 covers 18 residues. V lost 3 bases and J lost 4, with 24 bases in between. The CDR3 is CASSSFFEGRRLADTQYF. The CDR3 DNA follows: TGCGCCAGCAGCTCGTTTTTTGAGGGCCGAAGGCTCGCAGATACGCAGTATTTT.

This sequence joins TRBV6-2 or TRBV6-3 and TRBJ2-3; 8 bases are a match to TRBD1. The CDR3 runs to 14 residues. V dropped 5 bases and J dropped 2; count of bases not matched to a gene: 3. CDR1 and CDR2 from the germline V gene are MNHEY and SVGEGT. CDR3 in DNA: TGTGCCAGCAGTGACAGGGGACTCACAGATACGCAGTATTTT. Encoded protein: CASSDRGLTDTQYF.

This chain joins TRBV7-2 and TRBJ2-2; D remains ambiguous. The ends were cut back, 5 bases at V and 2 bases at J, with 6 bases in the middle. Germline-derived CDR1 and CDR2 are SGHTA and FQGNSA. The CDR3 is 13 residues long. As DNA, the CDR3 is TGTGCCAGCAGCCTATCAAACACCGGGGAGCTGTTTTTT. Amino acid sequence: CASSLSNTGELFF.

The rearrangement links TRBV7-2 to TRBJ1-4, with TRBD1 matching 7 bases. There are 14 residues in the CDR3. V lost 4 bases to trimming and J lost 7 bases; unmatched junction nucleotides: 6. Germline CDR1 reads SGHTA; CDR2 reads FQGNSA. The DNA for the CDR3 is TGTGCCAGCAGCTCCTACAGGGGTGGTGAAAAACTGTTTTTT. This codes for CASSSYRGGEKLFF.

The chain links TRBV28 to TRBJ2-6, with 7 bases aligning to TRBD1. Germline values: CDR1 MDHEN, CDR2 SYDVKM. The CDR3 is 17 residues long. The trim removed 8 bases at V and 0 bases at J, leaving 10 bases unmatched. CDR3 protein: CASGTTGAVSGANVLTF. The CDR3 coding sequence is TGTGCCAGCGGAACTACAGGGGCGGTCTCTGGGGCCAACGTCCTGACTTTC. Full variable domain (rest looked up from reference TRBV28 and TRBJ2-6): DVKVTQSSRYLVKRTGEKVFLECVQDMDHENMFWYRQDPGLGLRLIYFSYDVKMKEKGDIPEGYSVSREKKERFSLILESASTNQTSMYLCASGTTGAVSGANVLTFGAGSRLTVL.

The chain employs TRBV7-6 and TRBJ2-1; 8 nucleotides match TRBD2. This CDR3 has 15 residues. The V and J ends lost 1 base and 5 bases, in that order; junction bases with no gene match: 4. Germline CDR1 SGHVS, CDR2 FNYEAQ. The CDR3 loop reads CASSLGAGANNEQFF. CDR3 coding DNA: TGTGCCAGCAGCTTAGGAGCGGGGGCGAACAATGAGCAGTTCTTC.

This rearrangement joins TRBV6-2 or TRBV6-3 to TRBJ2-5; 15 nucleotides match TRBD2. Looked up from germline, CDR1 is MNHEY and CDR2 is SVGEGT. The CDR3 contains 21 residues. V shed 2 bases and J 0 bases; nucleotides not matched to a gene: 13. CDR3 nucleotide sequence: TGTGCCAGCAGTTACCGAACATCGAGGACTAGCGGGAGGGGTAACCAAGAGACCCAGTACTTC. This sequence encodes CASSYRTSRTSGRGNQETQYF.

V and J are TRBV6-5 and TRBJ1-1; 8 nucleotides line up with TRBD1. The CDR3 consists of 15 residues. The germline V gene has CDR1 MNHEY and CDR2 SVGAGI. J was trimmed by 3 bases and V by 1 base; bases with no gene match: 4. The CDR3 DNA sequence: TGTGCCAGCAGTTACTTCAGGGGGCTGGACACTGAAGCTTTCTTT. This encodes CASSYFRGLDTEAFF.

The chain has TRBV7-3 and TRBJ1-1, with D uncertain. Trimming removed 6 bases from V and 1 base from J, with 9 bases in between. The germline gives CDR1 SGHTA, CDR2 FQGTGA. The CDR3 contains 13 residues. CDR3 region: CASRADPNTEAFF. The CDR3 DNA follows: TGTGCCAGCAGAGCGGACCCGAACACTGAAGCTTTCTTT.

The V call is TRBV10-3, the J call TRBJ2-2, with 9 bases aligning to TRBD1. The CDR3 spans 15 residues. The V gene end was trimmed by 6 bases and the J gene end by 4 bases; junction bases not matched to a gene: 6. Germline V lookup: CDR1 ENHRY, CDR2 SYGVKD. CDR3 loop: CAISRQGVGTGELFF. For the CDR3, the DNA is TGTGCCATCAGCCGACAGGGGGTGGGCACCGGGGAGCTGTTTTTT.

The V call is TRBV7-9, the J call TRBJ2-7, with a weak D call TRBD1 (7 bases). The germline CDR1 and CDR2 sequences are SEHNR and FQNEAQ (reference sequence). This CDR3 has 14 amino acids. Trimming pared 0 bases from V and 3 bases from J, leaving 9 bases between. CDR3 in amino acids: CASSLARGDYEQYF. CDR3 DNA sequence: TGTGCCAGCAGCTTAGCCAGGGGGGACTACGAGCAGTACTTC.

This chain connects TRBV3-1 (or the pseudogene TRBV3-2) to TRBJ2-1; a weak D match, TRBD1 (7 bases). CDR1 is LGHDT and CDR2 is YNNKEL in the germline V gene (reference sequence). Trimming cost V 5 bases and J 6 bases, with 17 bases left between them. The CDR3 contains 15 residues. The DNA for the CDR3 is TGTGCCAGCAGCAGACAGGGAGGATTCCCCAATGAGCAGTTCTTC. It specifies CASSRQGGFPNEQFF.

The chain couples TRBV7-9 to TRBJ2-7; 8 bases line up with TRBD2. The CDR3 is 18 amino acids. With V trimmed by 6 bases and J by 5 bases, 21 bases remained unmatched. The germline V gene encodes CDR1 SEHNR and CDR2 FQNEAQ (reference sequence). CDR3: CASRRGLVGGGAFNEQYF. As DNA, the CDR3 is TGTGCCAGCAGAAGGGGACTAGTTGGGGGCGGCGCGTTTAACGAGCAGTACTTC. Filled out from reference TRBV7-9 and TRBJ2-7, the complete variable domain reads DTGVSQNPRHKITKRGQNVTFRCDPISEHNRLYWYRQTLGQGPEFLTYFQNEAQLEKSRLLSDRFSAERPKGSFSTLEIQRTEQGDSAMYLCASRRGLVGGGAFNEQYFGPGTRLTVT.

CDR3 DNA: TGTGCCAGCAGCTATAATACTGGACTAGCGGGTTACAATGAGCAGTTCTTC. Protein sequence: CASSYNTGLAGYNEQFF. The J gene is TRBJ2-1, the V gene TRBV11-2; 11 nucleotides agree with TRBD2. The J segment lost 4 bases and the V segment lost 4 bases, leaving 9 bases of the junction unmatched. Germline V lookup: CDR1 SGHAT, CDR2 FQNNGV. There are 17 residues in the CDR3.

In its sample, this clone was seen once. V usage is TRBV19 and J usage is TRBJ2-7; 8 bases align to TRBD1. Trimming removed 4 bases from V and 7 bases from J; junction bases left unmatched: 6. The length of the CDR3 is 13 residues. Per the germline V gene, CDR1 is LNHDA and CDR2 is SQIVND (reference sequence). CDR3: CASSNTGGGEQYF. DNA for the CDR3: TGTGCCAGTAGTAATACAGGGGGAGGTGAGCAGTACTTC.

This clone was found once. The rearrangement uses TRBV10-2 and TRBJ1-4; no clear D. The ends were cut back, 11 bases at V and 8 bases at J, with 18 bases in the middle. Germline lookup yields CDR1 WSHSY and CDR2 SAAADI. This CDR3 contains 13 residues. CDR3 region: CASNRGEGEKLFF. CDR3 in DNA: TGCGCCTCCAACCGCGGGGAAGGGGAAAAACTGTTTTTT.

The chain links TRBV15 to TRBJ2-1, with TRBD2 matching 9 bases. Germline V gene lookup returns CDR1 LNHNV and CDR2 YYDKDF (reference sequence). This CDR3 is 16 amino acids long. After removal of 2 bases from V and 1 base from J, the junction contained 3 bases not matched to a gene. The CDR3 DNA sequence: TGTGCCACCAGCAGAATAGCGGGAGCTTCCTACAATGAGCAGTTCTTC. This gives the protein CATSRIAGASYNEQFF.

V and J are TRBV30 and TRBJ1-5, with D tentatively TRBD1 (6 bases). Germline values: CDR1 GTSNPN, CDR2 SVGIG (reference sequence). This CDR3 has 15 residues. V was cut by 0 bases and J by 3 bases, with 12 bases left in between. The CDR3 DNA is TGTGCCTGGAGTGTACTTGGGGGCGCCAATCAGCCCCAGCATTTT. This gives the protein CAWSVLGGANQPQHF.

The chain uses TRBV7-7 and TRBJ2-2; 7 bases are shared with TRBD1. CDR1 SSHAT and CDR2 FNYEAQ come from the germline V gene (reference sequence). J lost 1 base, V lost 5 bases, and 7 bases had no gene match. CDR3 length: 16 amino acids. The CDR3 DNA reads TGTGCCAGCAGCCGGCTGGGGGACAGGAACACCGGGGAGCTGTTTTTT. It codes for CASSRLGDRNTGELFF. Based on the CDR3 plus reference TRBV7-7 and TRBJ2-2, the full variable domain is GAGVSQSPRYKVTKRGQDVTLRCDPISSHATLYWYQQALGQGPEFLTYFNYEAQPDKSGLPSDRFSAERPEGSISTLTIQRTEQRDSAMYRCASSRLGDRNTGELFFGEGSRLTVL.

V and J are TRBV7-6 and TRBJ2-3; D unclear. This CDR3 is built from 13 residues. Germline CDR1 SGHVS, CDR2 FNYEAQ. Trimming stripped 2 bases from V and 4 bases from J, with 7 bases between. CDR3 sequence: CASSLSEADTQYF. The CDR3 DNA is TGTGCCAGCAGCTTATCTGAGGCAGATACGCAGTATTTT.